This entry lists 2 T cell receptor beta chains sequenced from one sample in a study of CD8 T cells in ankylosing spondylitis. Study-wide results and caveats: Seemingly distinctive of ankylosing spondylitis blood was a TCR beta motif formed by eight highly homologous variants.

For these receptors, no antigen is known. TCRdb reprocessed the 5' RACE reads via MiXCR and lists one record per CDR3 protein. The sample has about 540,000 distinct CDR3 sequences, about 13% seen once. The sequenced sample consisted of blood, either unsorted or a sorted T cell fraction (not recorded which). The receptors stem from a male donor with ankylosing spondylitis.

Notes on this clonotype: Since no conserved phenylalanine or tryptophan closes the CDR3, a read error is the likely cause. This chain connects TRBV7-9 to TRBJ1-4; D is uncertain. Germline V lookup: CDR1 SEHNR, CDR2 FQNEAQ (reference sequence). The CDR3 runs to 15 residues. V shed 4 bases and J shed 5 bases, with 14 bases lying between them. The CDR3 nucleotides read TGTGCCAGCAGCTCTCCCCGGGTCCCGAATGAAAAACTGTTTTCT. Residues: CASSSPRVPNEKLFS.

Regarding this clonotype: A read error is possible here, since a much larger clone lies one base away. The rearrangement links TRBV3-1 to TRBJ1-5; D gene uncertain. With the DNA end fitting TRBJ2-3 better, the J assignment may be wrong. CDR1 is LGHDT and CDR2 is YNNKEL in the germline V gene (reference sequence). The CDR3 runs to 11 residues. CDR3 sequence reads: CASGRNQPQYF. The CDR3 bases are TGTGCCAGCGGTCGCAATCAGCCCCAGTATTTT.